This record covers a single T cell receptor beta chain. It lacks a known antigen. No base quality values were provided; no much bigger clone lies one nucleotide off. The data were taken from a study of blood T cell repertoires in COVID-19 (dated by TCRdb to between 2020 and 2021). With regard to the full study: Samples covering the acute and convalescent phases of COVID-19 were provided by collaborators in the United States, Italy and Spain. The prospective study material was composed of cDNA or gDNA derived from T cells, B-cell-depleted T cells, or PBMCs. Deeply sampled blood TCRbeta repertoires from subjects exposed to, actively infected with, or recovered from COVID-19 were included in the dataset. The repertoires were released in a freely available public database intended as a resource for research on the immune response to SARS-CoV-2. Samples were obtained from the ongoing ImmuneRACE study (first 160 participants) and from over 1,000 subjects provided by 6 global collaborators. The sample metadata nearly always contained a de-identified subject ID, COVID-19 status, age in years and sex. Where available, HLA class I and class II types were taken from metadata supplied by the sample provider and were not determined by assay-based typing. What the study reported, not specific to this receptor: The amount of clinical and demographic metadata varied by source and participant and was provided uncurated.

Participants in the prospective study were enrolled through a virtual design, were aged about 18 to 90 years, and lived in 24 United States geographic areas. To assign participants to cohorts, the prospective study relied on clinical history that participants themselves reported in a screening survey and a study questionnaire. For ImmuneRACE Cohort 3, a participant was defined as recovered based on two consecutive negative NP/OP PCR tests, clearance by a healthcare professional, or resolution of symptoms. Each participant in the prospective study had whole blood, serum and a nasopharyngeal or oropharyngeal swab collected by mobile phlebotomists. Additional blood draws and questionnaires over an approximately 2-month period could optionally be provided by prospective study participants. Before DNA extraction, prospective study blood samples were shipped either frozen or at room temperature. The immunoSEQ Assay, a bias-controlled multiplex PCR, was used to amplify TCRbeta CDR3 regions from genomic DNA. On the study's bioinformatics: Within the assay, amplification of reference gene primers was used to estimate how many nucleated cells each sample contained. Sequence reads were collapsed and filtered to measure the absolute abundance of every unique TCRbeta CDR3 rearrangement. For each sample, productive Simpson clonality was calculated by taking the square root of Simpson's diversity index across productive rearrangements. The clones in this table, taken by TCRdb from immuneACCESS, are in-frame only. Not every clone is retained; where verified, under half of the shortfall comes from an unresolved V gene, and the cause of the rest is unknown. V, J and clone size are those of that table, while D and trimming were read from the DNA. Counted in this sample were 200,000 to 250,000 clones; about four fifths of them appeared once. The ten largest clones represent 1.8% of the sample.

The germline V gene (reference sequence) supplies CDR1 SEHNR and CDR2 FQNEAQ. Inclusive of the bounding cysteine and phenylalanine, the CDR3 is 15 residues long. CDR3 DNA is the only sequence kept; it has 45 bases, read in frame from the first base. Trimmed from V: 5 bases; trimmed from J: 5 bases; junction bases lacking a gene match: 10. This clonotype was obtained from a man aged 55 to 69 who had recovered from COVID-19. The receptor chain draws on TRBV7-9 and TRBJ2-7, and 9 bases in between align with TRBD2. Material for sequencing was PBMCs or T cells enriched from blood (not recorded which). The DNA reads as follows: TGTGCCAGCAGCCAGTACGGCGGGGGGGAGGACGAGCAGTACTTC. It is translated as CASSQYGGGEDEQYF.